A selection of T cell receptor beta chains follows, all from one sample in a study of T cell responses to AZD1222 COVID-19 vaccine. Libraries were prepared by immunoSEQ multiplex PCR; TCRdb keeps only in-frame clonotypes and omits some of them. The data show roughly 80,000 clones, approximately 90% seen once. The sequenced sample was peripheral blood, obtained 28 days after the second AZD1222 dose. The receptors derive from an adult who received the AZD1222 COVID-19 vaccine. Each CDR3 is given with its conserved first and last residue. The order of the fields is J gene, V gene, clone size, D gene, CDR3 protein, CDR3 DNA. D genes are given only for firm matches. Clone size is given for some rows only: seen once, a few or many times, or a class if the clone is expanded.

TRBJ1-5 TRBV18 - - CASSPPGRSNQPQHF TGTGCCAGCTCACCACCGGGACGGAGCAATCAGCCCCAGCATTTT
TRBJ2-1 TRBV7-9 - TRBD2 CASSLVRSGSLNEQFF TGTGCCAGCAGCTTAGTTAGGAGCGGGAGCTTGAATGAGCAGTTCTTC
TRBJ2-1 TRBV6-5 few - CASSENYEQFF TGTGCCAGCTCCGAAAATTATGAGCAGTTCTTC
TRBJ2-1 TRBV7-9 once - CASSPWTQGEQFF TGTGCCAGCAGCCCGTGGACCCAGGGGGAGCAGTTCTTC
TRBJ2-7 TRBV15 - - CATSRAGGRAFYEQYF TGTGCCACCAGCAGAGCCGGCGGCAGGGCCTTCTACGAGCAGTACTTC
TRBJ1-5 TRBV2 - - CASSDRPGGARQPQHF TGTGCCAGCAGTGACCGCCCGGGGGGCGCGAGACAGCCCCAGCATTTT
TRBJ2-1 TRBV30 - TRBD2 CAWIPTSGNEQFF TGTGCCTGGATCCCGACTAGCGGTAATGAGCAGTTCTTC
TRBJ2-3 TRBV28 - - CASSPLAGWDTQYF TGTGCCAGCAGTCCTTTGGCGGGATGGGATACGCAGTATTTT
TRBJ1-1 TRBV6-5 - - CASMEVEGGGTEAFF TGTGCCAGCATGGAGGTGGAGGGAGGGGGCACTGAAGCTTTCTTT
TRBJ2-2 TRBV25-1 few TRBD2 CASSPLAGGEGGELFF TGTGCCAGCAGTCCCCTAGCGGGAGGGGAAGGCGGGGAGCTGTTTTTT